One and the same sample provided the 24 T cell receptor beta chains below, sequenced in a study of blood T cell repertoires in COVID-19. Some clones are missing from TCRdb's copy, which holds only in-frame ones; the method was immunoSEQ multiplex PCR. Here the sample spans a few hundred thousand clones, about 88% being singletons. The sample taken for sequencing was PBMCs or T cells enriched from blood (not recorded which). All receptors derive from a woman under 30 who had been exposed to COVID-19.

V gene TRBV28 combines with J gene TRBJ1-4, with D uncertain. Trimming removed 3 bases from V and 8 bases from J, with 13 bases in between. The CDR3 has 14 amino acids. Germline CDR1 and CDR2: MDHEN and SYDVKM. CDR3 bases: TGTGCCAGCAGTTTTGGGGAGGTGGCGGAAAAACTGTTTTTT. This sequence encodes CASSFGEVAEKLFF.

The chain recombines TRBV2 with TRBJ1-2, with 11 bases that match TRBD1. The CDR3 covers 15 residues. Germline trimming cut 4 bases from V and 8 bases from J; bases unmatched to any gene: 9. In germline, CDR1 is SNHLY, CDR2 FYNNEI. For the CDR3, the DNA is TGTGCCAGCAGTGGGACAGGGGGCTGGGCGGGCGGCTACACCTTC. Its protein is CASSGTGGWAGGYTF.

J is TRBJ1-2 and V is TRBV28; 8 bases are shared with TRBD1. CDR1 and CDR2 (germline): MDHEN, SYDVKM. Losses at the gene ends were 6 bases for V and 2 bases for J; bases not matched to a gene: 5. CDR3 length equals 14 residues. CDR3 in amino acids: CASREQGENYGYTF. The CDR3 DNA is TGTGCCAGCAGGGAACAGGGGGAGAACTATGGCTACACCTTC.

This rearrangement joins TRBV11-3 to TRBJ2-7; TRBD1 matches 7 bases. V gave up 2 bases and J gave up 1 base; unmatched junction bases: 2. Germline V gives CDR1 SGHNT, CDR2 YENEEA. This CDR3 region has 14 residues. The CDR3 spells CASSLNRGSYEQYF. CDR3 nucleotide sequence: TGTGCCAGCAGCTTAAACAGGGGTTCCTACGAGCAGTACTTC. The variable domain in full, with the rest retrieved from reference TRBV11-3 and TRBJ2-7, is EAGVVQSPRYKIIEKKQPVAFWCNPISGHNTLYWYLQNLGQGPELLIRYENEEAVDDSQLPKDRFSAERLKGVDSTLKIQPAELGDSAVYLCASSLNRGSYEQYFGPGTRLTVT.

The chain is built from TRBV6-5 and TRBJ2-1; weak D call: TRBD2 (7 bases). V was pared by 1 base and J by 5 bases, with 9 bases between. Germline loops: CDR1 MNHEY, CDR2 SVGAGI. CDR3 length: 14 amino acids. The CDR3 DNA reads TGTGCCAGCAGTTACTTAGGGGGGGACAATGAGCAGTTCTTC. This codes for CASSYLGGDNEQFF.

CDR3 sequence (DNA): TGTGCCATCAGTGAGTCGGGACTCATGAACACTGAAGCTTTCTTT. Protein product: CAISESGLMNTEAFF. The chain uses TRBV10-3 and TRBJ1-1; weak D call: TRBD1 (5 bases). The germline gives CDR1 ENHRY, CDR2 SYGVKD. Trimming pared 0 bases from V and 0 bases from J, leaving 8 bases between. This CDR3 is built from 15 residues.

The chain couples TRBV9 to TRBJ1-2, with 10 bases lining up with TRBD1. This CDR3 spans 15 amino acids. The J segment lost 5 bases and the V segment lost 4 bases, leaving 8 bases of the junction unmatched. Germline V gene sequence: CDR1 SGDLS, CDR2 YYNGEE. The CDR3 nucleotides are TGTGCCAGCAGCCCGGGGACAGGGGTTTATTATGGCTACACCTTC. Protein: CASSPGTGVYYGYTF.

DNA of the CDR3: TGTGCCAGCTCACTTCAAGGAGCTGCAACTAATGAAAAACTGTTTTTT. This translates into CASSLQGAATNEKLFF. The chain joins TRBV18 to TRBJ1-4; D is unclear. Trimming took off 4 bases at V and 0 bases at J, with 12 bases between the two ends. Germline CDR1 KGHSH, CDR2 LQKENI. This CDR3 contains 16 residues.

The J gene is TRBJ2-5, the V gene TRBV18, with 7 bases lining up with TRBD1. The CDR3 totals 13 residues. V lost 10 bases to trimming and J lost 5 bases; unmatched junction nucleotides: 10. CDR1 and CDR2 (germline): KGHSH, LQKENI. The DNA of the CDR3 is TGTGCCAACTCGAAGGGACAGACGGAGACCCAGTACTTC. Its protein is CANSKGQTETQYF.

This clone was recorded only once. J is TRBJ2-2 and V is TRBV24-1; possible D gene TRBD1, 6 bases. Germline-derived CDR1 and CDR2 are KGHDR and SFDVKD. CDR3 length: 14 residues. The V and J ends lost 7 bases and 2 bases respectively, with 10 bases between them. CDR3 amino acids: CATSWGRNTGELFF. The CDR3 nucleotides read TGTGCCACCAGCTGGGGGCGAAACACCGGGGAGCTGTTTTTT.

The chain joins TRBV24-1 to TRBJ1-2; no reliable D call. Trimming removed 5 bases from V and 3 bases from J, with 15 bases in between. The CDR3 loop spans 15 amino acids. Germline CDR1 is KGHDR and CDR2 is SFDVKD. The CDR3 DNA reads TGTGCCACCAGTGGACTAACCAGAGGATACTATGGCTACACCTTC. Its translation: CATSGLTRGYYGYTF.

The chain recombines TRBV3-1 (or the pseudogene TRBV3-2) with TRBJ1-6; D is perhaps TRBD1 (5 bases). The CDR3 extends over 12 amino acids. V gave up 7 bases and J gave up 7 bases, with 8 bases separating them. Germline V CDR1 and CDR2: LGHDT, YNNKEL (reference sequence). CDR3 loop: CASTEGNSPLHF. The CDR3 nucleotides read TGTGCCAGCACGGAGGGGAATTCACCCCTCCACTTT.

V and J are TRBV30 and TRBJ2-1; 10 nucleotides match TRBD2. CDR1 and CDR2 from the germline V gene are GTSNPN and SVGIG (reference sequence). The CDR3 covers 15 residues. V shed 4 bases and J 8 bases; nucleotides not matched to a gene: 11. The CDR3 sequence is CAWTPGLAPSHEQFF. DNA of the CDR3: TGTGCCTGGACCCCGGGACTAGCGCCGTCACATGAGCAGTTCTTC.

This clone was observed once. The chain combines TRBV14 with TRBJ2-3, with 11 bases aligning to TRBD2. V was clipped by 4 bases and J by 0 bases; unmatched bases: 12. In germline, CDR1 is SGHDN, CDR2 FVKESK. There are 19 residues in the CDR3. CDR3 sequence: CASSLIPGLAVYSTDTQYF. The CDR3 DNA reads TGTGCCAGCAGCCTCATACCGGGACTAGCGGTATATAGCACAGATACGCAGTATTTT. Based on the CDR3 plus reference TRBV14 and TRBJ2-3, the full variable domain is EAGVTQFPSHSVIEKGQTVTLRCDPISGHDNLYWYRRVMGKEIKFLLHFVKESKQDESGMPNNRFLAERTGGTYSTLKVQPAELEDSGVYFCASSLIPGLAVYSTDTQYFGPGTRLTVL.

The chain joins TRBV7-6 to TRBJ2-2, with 11 nucleotides matching TRBD2. With 2 bases clipped from V and 0 bases from J, the junction kept 5 bases outside the gene matches. The length of the CDR3 is 18 residues. CDR1 and CDR2 from the germline V gene are SGHVS and FNYEAQ. CDR3 loop: CASSLIGLAGPNTGELFF. CDR3 in DNA: TGTGCCAGCAGCTTAATAGGACTAGCGGGTCCGAACACCGGGGAGCTGTTTTTT.

The chain has TRBV19 and TRBJ1-2, with D unresolved. CDR3 length equals 17 residues. Germline-derived CDR1 and CDR2 are LNHDA and SQIVND (reference sequence). The V gene lost 1 base and the J gene lost 2 bases, with 17 bases spanning the gap. Here the CDR3 reads CASSIGSGRHANYGYTF. The CDR3 DNA sequence: TGTGCCAGTAGTATAGGTTCGGGGAGACATGCAAACTATGGCTACACCTTC.

This sequence joins TRBV7-6 and TRBJ2-1; D might be TRBD1 (5 bases). Germline V gene lookup returns CDR1 SGHVS and CDR2 FNYEAQ. CDR3 size: 13 residues. Trimming cost V 0 bases and J 7 bases, with 7 bases left between them. CDR3 in amino acids: CASSLARQNEQFF. The CDR3 bases are TGTGCCAGCAGCTTAGCTAGACAGAATGAGCAGTTCTTC.

V and J are TRBV18 and TRBJ2-2; 8 nucleotides agree with TRBD2. Germline V gives CDR1 KGHSH, CDR2 LQKENI. The CDR3 spans 16 residues. Unmatched junction bases numbered 9, after V lost 6 bases and J lost 3 bases. The CDR3 DNA is TGTGCCAGCTCGCTCGCCACGGGAGGGGACACCGGGGAGCTGTTTTTT. Its translation is CASSLATGGDTGELFF.

The chain carries TRBV10-2 and TRBJ2-7, with 14 bases identical to TRBD2. Trimming cost V 6 bases and J 4 bases; bases outside gene matches: 5. The CDR3 has 15 residues. The V gene's germline CDR1 is WSHSY and CDR2 SAAADI. The DNA of the CDR3 is TGCGCCAGCAGCGATAGGACTAGCGGGAGGTACGAGCAGTACTTC. This codes for CASSDRTSGRYEQYF.

The rearrangement links TRBV4-3 to TRBJ1-2; D ambiguous. V was trimmed by 3 bases and J by 5 bases, leaving 22 bases between them. Looked up from germline, CDR1 is LGHNA and CDR2 is YSLEER. The CDR3 is 17 residues long. CDR3 sequence (DNA): TGCGCCAGCAGCCAGGATACTTTTAGGGCAGGAGGGTATGGCTACACCTTC. Translated, it gives CASSQDTFRAGGYGYTF.

This rearrangement joins TRBV19 to TRBJ2-3; 7 bases line up with TRBD2. CDR3 size: 15 residues. The ends lost 5 bases at V and 6 bases at J; junction bases unmatched: 11. The germline CDR1 and CDR2 sequences are LNHDA and SQIVND (reference sequence). The CDR3 region is CASSGRAGVADTQYF. Written as DNA, the CDR3 is TGTGCCAGTAGTGGAAGGGCGGGAGTGGCGGATACGCAGTATTTT.

This clone was seen a single time. The rearrangement uses TRBV5-1 and TRBJ1-6, with TRBD1 matching 8 bases. There are 15 residues in the CDR3. V lost 1 base, J lost 5 bases, and 2 bases stayed unmatched. Looked up from germline, CDR1 is SGHRS and CDR2 is YFSETQ. In DNA, the CDR3 is TGCGCCAGCAGCTTGTCAGGGGGCAATAATTCACCCCTCCACTTT. Its translation: CASSLSGGNNSPLHF.

The gene calls are TRBV7-2 and TRBJ2-7, with unresolved D. Germline CDR1 and CDR2: SGHTA and FQGNSA. V was cut by 4 bases and J by 2 bases, with 15 bases left in between. CDR3 length equals 15 residues. The DNA for the CDR3 is TGTGCCAGCAGCTCTAGTAGCCCCCCCACCTACGAGCAGTACTTC. It yields the protein CASSSSSPPTYEQYF.

This chain links TRBV5-1 with TRBJ2-7, with 9 positions matching TRBD1. Germline CDR1 reads SGHRS; CDR2 reads YFSETQ. V dropped 2 bases and J dropped 7; count of bases not matched to a gene: 10. The CDR3 extends over 15 amino acids. CDR3 amino acids: CASSFLRDREREQYF. Here the CDR3 DNA reads TGCGCCAGCAGCTTTCTCCGGGACAGGGAGAGAGAGCAGTACTTC.